The 14 T cell receptor beta chains in this list originate from one sample, sequenced in a study of blood T cell repertoires in COVID-19. Sequencing used immunoSEQ multiplex PCR; TCRdb keeps in-frame clones, though not all of them. The sample records approximately 180,000 clones, about 75% being singletons. Sequenced: peripheral blood. The receptors originated from a woman between 70 and 85 years old with acute or convalescent COVID-19.

The chain combines TRBV19 with TRBJ2-1, with 8 bases lining up with TRBD1. Trimming cost V 6 bases and J 6 bases; bases outside gene matches: 4. This CDR3 has 13 amino acids. Germline values: CDR1 LNHDA, CDR2 SQIVND (reference sequence). The CDR3 protein is CASRYRGVNEQFF. The CDR3 region has the DNA TGTGCCAGTAGGTACAGGGGGGTCAATGAGCAGTTCTTC.

This clone was counted once. The gene calls are TRBV27 and TRBJ2-3; TRBD2 might be the D (6 bases). The CDR3 runs to 14 residues. The germline V and J ends were trimmed by 8 bases and 1 base, with 13 bases remaining between them. CDR1 and CDR2 (germline): MNHEY, SMNVEV (reference sequence). The CDR3 sequence: CASSPGLRTDTQYF. CDR3 DNA sequence: TGTGCCAGCTCCCCGGGACTTCGCACAGATACGCAGTATTTT.

The chain has TRBV2 and TRBJ1-6, with D unresolved. V was cut by 7 bases and J by 8 bases, with 12 bases left in between. The CDR3 has 13 amino acids. CDR1 and CDR2 from the germline V gene are SNHLY and FYNNEI. CDR3: CASMRTEDSPLHF. The CDR3 region has the DNA TGTGCCAGCATGCGGACGGAGGATTCACCCCTCCACTTT.

The rearrangement joins TRBV2 to TRBJ1-2; D is uncertain. Trimming left V 6 bases short and J 3 bases short, with 8 bases between. Per germline, CDR1 SNHLY and CDR2 FYNNEI. CDR3 length: 12 amino acids. CDR3: CASREMDYGYTF. The DNA for the CDR3 is TGTGCCAGCAGAGAGATGGACTATGGCTACACCTTC. The full variable domain, its missing parts supplied by reference TRBV2 and TRBJ1-2, is EPEVTQTPSHQVTQMGQEVILRCVPISNHLYFYWYRQILGQKVEFLVSFYNNEISEKSEIFDDQFSVERPDGSNFTLKIRSTKLEDSAMYFCASREMDYGYTFGSGTRLTVV.

The gene calls are TRBV6-5 and TRBJ2-6; perhaps TRBD2 as D (6 bases). V was shortened by 6 bases and J by 0 bases, with 9 bases between the two germline ends. The length of the CDR3 is 15 residues. Germline V gene lookup returns CDR1 MNHEY and CDR2 SVGAGI. CDR3 protein: CASRGLGSGANVLTF. The CDR3 DNA reads as TGTGCCAGCAGGGGACTGGGCTCTGGGGCCAACGTCCTGACTTTC.

This chain joins TRBV3-1 (or the pseudogene TRBV3-2) and TRBJ2-5; 10 bases map to TRBD2. Germline assignment: CDR1 LGHDT and CDR2 YNNKEL (reference sequence). This CDR3 comprises 15 residues. With V trimmed by 4 bases and J by 1 base, 3 bases remained unmatched. The CDR3 region is CASSLGTSVQETQYF. CDR3 nucleotide sequence: TGTGCCAGCAGCCTGGGGACTAGCGTCCAAGAGACCCAGTACTTC.

The genes are TRBV19 and TRBJ2-7; 9 nucleotides agree with TRBD1. The germline V gene encodes CDR1 LNHDA and CDR2 SQIVND (reference sequence). The CDR3 spans 17 residues. V shed 1 base, J shed 3 bases, and the junction held 10 bases outside the gene matches. CDR3 amino acids: CASSIGPPGQGYYEQYF. As DNA, the CDR3 is TGTGCCAGTAGTATAGGCCCACCGGGACAGGGTTACTACGAGCAGTACTTC.

This CDR3 reads CASSVVGDRVGNTIYF. The CDR3 nucleotides read TGTGCCAGCAGCGTAGTGGGAGACAGGGTTGGAAACACCATATATTTT. The chain has TRBV9 and TRBJ1-3; 7 nucleotides agree with TRBD1. The CDR3 runs 16 residues. The trim removed 0 bases at V and 3 bases at J, leaving 6 bases unmatched. Germline V gene data show CDR1 as SGDLS and CDR2 as YYNGEE.

V usage is TRBV27 and J usage is TRBJ2-7, with 8 bases that match TRBD1. This CDR3 comprises 13 residues. The junction had 5 bases not matched to a gene; V was cut back by 4 bases and J by 6 bases. Looked up from germline, CDR1 is MNHEY and CDR2 is SMNVEV (reference sequence). The CDR3 loop is CASSSPDRGEQYF. In DNA form, the CDR3 reads TGTGCCAGCAGTTCCCCCGACAGGGGCGAGCAGTACTTC.

This rearrangement joins TRBV18 to TRBJ2-1; D is undetermined. Germline CDR1 KGHSH, CDR2 LQKENI. Trimming shortened V by 6 bases and J by 8 bases, and 14 bases separated the two germline ends. The CDR3 is made up of 13 amino acids. The CDR3 DNA reads as TGTGCCAGCTCCCCATCAACGTCGGATGAGCAGTTCTTC. It encodes CASSPSTSDEQFF. Full variable domain (rest looked up from reference TRBV18 and TRBJ2-1): NAGVMQNPRHLVRRRGQEARLRCSPMKGHSHVYWYRQLPEEGLKFMVYLQKENIIDESGMPKERFSAEFPKEGPSILRIQQVVRGDSAAYFCASSPSTSDEQFFGPGTRLTVL.

This clone was found a few times. The chain uses TRBV5-5 and TRBJ1-6, with 8 nucleotides matching TRBD1. Germline-derived CDR1 and CDR2 are SGHKS and YYEKEE (reference sequence). The CDR3 has 14 residues. V was pared by 0 bases and J by 9 bases, with 2 bases of the junction left unmatched. The CDR3 DNA reads as TGTGCCAGCAGCTTGGGACAGGGGACTTCACCCCTCCACTTT. Translation gives CASSLGQGTSPLHF.

This chain links TRBV29-1 with TRBJ2-1, with TRBD2 matching over 7 bases. This CDR3 region has 14 residues. CDR1 is SQVTM and CDR2 is ANQGSEA in the germline V gene. Trimming took 5 bases from V and 5 from J; bases not matched to a gene: 9. Here the CDR3 reads CSVKRSGNNNEQFF. CDR3 nucleotides: TGCAGCGTTAAACGAAGCGGGAACAACAATGAGCAGTTCTTC.

The chain uses TRBV2 and TRBJ1-1; D is undetermined. Looked up from germline, CDR1 is SNHLY and CDR2 is FYNNEI. Trimming shortened V by 1 base and J by 0 bases, and 6 bases separated the two germline ends. This CDR3 region has 14 residues. CDR3 sequence reads: CASSEGGLNTEAFF. The CDR3 nucleotides are TGTGCCAGCAGTGAAGGAGGGTTGAACACTGAAGCTTTCTTT.

V gene TRBV6-5 combines with J gene TRBJ1-4; D is ambiguous. Germline assignment: CDR1 MNHEY and CDR2 SVGAGI. This CDR3 contains 15 residues. V was clipped by 2 bases and J by 8 bases, with 15 bases between them. The CDR3 sequence is CASSYRWSGIEKLFF. Here the CDR3 DNA reads TGTGCCAGCAGTTACCGGTGGTCGGGGATAGAAAAACTGTTTTTT.